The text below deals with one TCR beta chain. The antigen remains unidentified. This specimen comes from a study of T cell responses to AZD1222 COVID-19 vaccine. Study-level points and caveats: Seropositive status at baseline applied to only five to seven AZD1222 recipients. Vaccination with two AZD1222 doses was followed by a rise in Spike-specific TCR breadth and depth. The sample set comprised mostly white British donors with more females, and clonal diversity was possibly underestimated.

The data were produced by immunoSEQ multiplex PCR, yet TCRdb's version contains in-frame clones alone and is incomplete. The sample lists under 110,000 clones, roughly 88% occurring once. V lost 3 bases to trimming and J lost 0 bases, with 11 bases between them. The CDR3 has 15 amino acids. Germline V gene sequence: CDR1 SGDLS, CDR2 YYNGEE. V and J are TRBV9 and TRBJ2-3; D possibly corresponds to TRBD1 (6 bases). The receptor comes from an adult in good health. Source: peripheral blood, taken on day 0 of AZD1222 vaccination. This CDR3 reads CASSARDISTDTQYF. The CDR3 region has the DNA TGTGCCAGCAGCGCCCGGGACATTAGCACAGATACGCAGTATTTT.